These T cell receptor beta chains were read from a single sample in a study of blood T cell repertoires in COVID-19. Data came from immunoSEQ multiplex PCR; TCRdb stores just in-frame clones and leaves some out. The data contain a few hundred thousand clones, around 92% of them singletons. The sample comprised PBMCs or T cells enriched from blood (not recorded which). These receptors all stem from a woman under 40 who had recovered from COVID-19. Both conserved end residues are part of each CDR3. D genes are given only for firm matches. Some rows have no size entry. The others give once, few or many, or a class for an expanded clone.

d_call,clone_size,v_call,j_call,cdr3_length,cdr3_nt,cdr3_aa
.,.,TRBV3-1/TRBV3-2,TRBJ1-1,13,TGTGCCAGCAGCCAAGATAGGAACACTGAAGCTTTCTTT,CASSQDRNTEAFF
TRBD1,.,TRBV9,TRBJ2-3,15,TGTGCCAGCAGCGCCGGACAGGCCATCACAGATACGCAGTATTTT,CASSAGQAITDTQYF
.,.,TRBV19,TRBJ2-1,13,TGTGCCAGTAGTATAGGGAGGGGCAATGAGCAGTTCTTC,CASSIGRGNEQFF
TRBD1,.,TRBV5-1,TRBJ2-7,14,TGCGCCAGCAGCTCGACAGGGTTCAGCTACGAGCAGTACTTC,CASSSTGFSYEQYF
.,.,TRBV9,TRBJ1-6,16,TGTGCCAGCAGCCCGGGGGGGAGCTCCTATAATTCACCCCTCCACTTT,CASSPGGSSYNSPLHF
.,once,TRBV11-2,TRBJ1-1,12,TGTGCCAGCAGCCCAGCGGACACTGAAGCTTTCTTT,CASSPADTEAFF
TRBD2,.,TRBV28,TRBJ2-3,15,TGTGCCAGCAGGCTAGCGGGAGGGAGCACAGATACGCAGTATTTT,CASRLAGGSTDTQYF
TRBD1,few,TRBV25-1,TRBJ1-2,13,TGTGCCAGCAGCCTTCAGGGGGACTATGGCTACACCTTC,CASSLQGDYGYTF
TRBD1,.,TRBV7-3,TRBJ1-1,14,TGTGCCAGCAGCTTAGGGCAGGGGGACACTGAAGCTTTCTTT,CASSLGQGDTEAFF
.,.,TRBV12-3/TRBV12-4,TRBJ2-7,13,TGTGCCAGCAGCCCGGGTGGGAGCCACGAGCAGTACTTC,CASSPGGSHEQYF
.,.,TRBV29-1,TRBJ1-1,12,TGCAGCGTCCTTGACAGGAACACTGAAGCTTTCTTT,CSVLDRNTEAFF
TRBD2,.,TRBV4-2,TRBJ2-3,20,TGTGCCAGCAGCCAACCGGCAGGGTTGGTAGCGGGATGGGTCCCAGATACGCAGTATTTT,CASSQPAGLVAGWVPDTQYF
.,.,TRBV14,TRBJ1-1,13,TGTGCCAGCAGCCAAGTTAGGAACACTGAAGCTTTCTTT,CASSQVRNTEAFF
.,.,TRBV29-1,TRBJ1-1,16,TGCAACGTCGCGCCCCGAGGGCCTTTACTTCTCAAAGGAGCTTTCTTT,CNVAPRGPLLLKGAFF
.,.,TRBV21-1,TRBJ2-6,21,TGTGCCAGCAGCAAAGCGGAAAGGGACATACTCACCCGCTCTGGGGCCAACGTCCTGACTTTC,CASSKAERDILTRSGANVLTF
.,.,TRBV7-2,TRBJ2-7,14,TGTGCCAGCAGCTCCTCAGGGGGGCCCTACGAGCAGTACTTC,CASSSSGGPYEQYF
TRBD1,.,TRBV3-1/TRBV3-2,TRBJ2-5,13,TGTGCCAGCAGCCCGCCGGGACAGGGGTTTTATAACTTC,CASSPPGQGFYNF
TRBD2,.,TRBV9,TRBJ2-3,16,TGTGCCAGCAGCGTACGTGCGGGGGGGCAGGCAGATACGCAGTATTTT,CASSVRAGGQADTQYF
TRBD1,.,TRBV29-1,TRBJ1-2,14,TGCAGCGTTGAATCGCGGACAGGAGTCTATGGCTACACCTTC,CSVESRTGVYGYTF
.,.,TRBV5-1,TRBJ1-2,17,TGCGCCAGCAGCTTGAATCCAACTATGGAGCTTAATTATGGCTACACCTTC,CASSLNPTMELNYGYTF
TRBD2,once,TRBV5-4,TRBJ2-1,16,TGTGCCAGCAGCTTACCCCTTGGCGGGAGTAATTCTGAGCAGTTCTTC,CASSLPLGGSNSEQFF
TRBD2,.,TRBV14,TRBJ2-5,13,TGTGCCAGCAGCACCCAGCGGGGATCGGCCCAGTACTTC,CASSTQRGSAQYF